Here is one T cell receptor (beta chain) with its context. The antigen remains undetermined. Quantitative 5'-RACE with molecular barcodes was used to make the TCR beta libraries. MiXCR, run by TCRdb on the 5' RACE reads, gives a single entry per CDR3 protein. There are just over 350,000 distinct CDR3 sequences in the sample; 20% occur only once, and roughly 14% lies in the top ten. This sample was taken from a study of CD8 T cells in ankylosing spondylitis. Findings and caveats of the study: Typical of ankylosing spondylitis blood, it appeared, was a TCR beta motif of fewer than 10 highly homologous variants.

With V trimmed by 3 bases and J by 8 bases, 4 bases remained unmatched. Germline loops: CDR1 SEHNR, CDR2 FQNEAQ (reference sequence). The CDR3 sequence is 13 residues long. The specimen sequenced was blood, either unsorted or a sorted T cell fraction (not recorded which). The chain carries TRBV7-9 and TRBJ2-1, with 7 bases identical to TRBD1. The sequence was obtained from a male donor with ankylosing spondylitis or in good health (not recorded which). DNA of the CDR3: TGTGCCAGCAGCTTGACAGGGATAGATGAGCAGTTCTTC. Its translation: CASSLTGIDEQFF.